This entry lists 10 T cell receptor beta chains sequenced from one sample in a study of Graves' ophthalmopathy and Graves' hyperthyroidism. The study amplified TCR beta CDR3 regions using RNA transcripts. Second-round multiplex PCR came after first-round RT-PCR with HTBI primers. TCRdb redid the calling of the multiplex PCR reads with MiXCR, one entry per CDR3 protein. The top ten clones hold about 7.3% of a sample with roughly 400,000 distinct CDR3 sequences, over 15% of them seen once. Sequencing used peripheral blood. These receptors originate from a woman between 18 and 29 years old with stable Graves' hyperthyroidism.

This clonotype was detected only a few times. The chain links TRBV6-1 to TRBJ1-5, with no clear D. V gave up 0 bases and J gave up 7 bases, with 10 bases separating them. This CDR3 comprises 14 residues. CDR1 is MNHNS and CDR2 is SASEGT in the germline V gene. In DNA, the CDR3 is TGTGCCAGCAGTGAAGCCCCCATTACACAGCCCCAGCATTTT. It is translated as CASSEAPITQPQHF.

At least ten counts were recorded for this clonotype. The chain carries TRBV20-1 and TRBJ2-5; 7 bases map to TRBD2. The CDR3 spans 15 residues. Per the germline V gene, CDR1 is DFQATT and CDR2 is SNEGSKA (reference sequence). Trimming at V came to 6 bases and at J to 1 base, leaving 11 bases not matched to a gene. CDR3 sequence reads: CSAPNKRLAQETQYF. The CDR3 coding sequence is TGCAGTGCCCCTAATAAACGACTAGCCCAAGAGACCCAGTACTTC.

This clonotype has at least ten counts. V is TRBV5-1 and J is TRBJ2-2; D may match TRBD1 or TRBD2 (6 bases each). CDR1 is SGHRS, CDR2 YFSETQ, per germline. Deletions cut 5 bases from V and 4 bases from J, with 15 bases between. This CDR3 has 15 amino acids. The CDR3 sequence: CASRKGGPITGELFF. The CDR3 DNA sequence: TGCGCCAGCAGGAAGGGGGGACCTATCACCGGGGAGCTGTTTTTT.

At least ten counts were recorded for this clonotype. This sequence joins TRBV6-5 and TRBJ2-5; D gene ambiguous. CDR1 and CDR2 (germline): MNHEY, SVGAGI. The germline V and J ends were trimmed by 7 bases and 1 base, with 10 bases remaining between them. The CDR3 extends over 13 amino acids. CDR3 loop: CASTAQRQETQYF. The CDR3 coding sequence is TGTGCCAGCACCGCTCAACGCCAAGAGACCCAGTACTTC.

This clonotype has ten or more counts. This chain uses TRBV4-2 with TRBJ1-3; D gene uncertain. The CDR3 has 15 residues. The V end lost 0 bases, the J end lost 4 bases, and 10 bases lay between the germline ends. Germline CDR1 and CDR2: LGHNA and YNFKEQ. The chain's CDR3 is CASSQEDRSGNTIYF. The CDR3 region has the DNA TGTGCCAGCAGCCAAGAAGACCGTTCGGGAAACACCATATATTTT.

In this sample, this clonotype turned up many times. J is TRBJ2-2 and V is TRBV15; no firm D call. The CDR3 consists of 14 residues. The V and J ends lost 1 base and 1 base respectively, with 4 bases between them. Germline V gives CDR1 LNHNV, CDR2 YYDKDF (reference sequence). In nucleotides, the CDR3 is TGTGCCACCAGCAGAGGGGGGAACACCGGGGAGCTGTTTTTT. Protein sequence: CATSRGGNTGELFF.

This clonotype was counted ten times or more. The chain joins TRBV5-1 to TRBJ1-2, with D unresolved. The CDR3 extends over 14 amino acids. V was clipped by 3 bases and J by 3 bases, with 12 bases between them. Germline values: CDR1 SGHRS, CDR2 YFSETQ. The CDR3 sequence: CASSSYAGYYGYTF. The CDR3 coding sequence is TGCGCCAGCAGCTCCTACGCGGGGTACTATGGCTACACCTTC. Combining the CDR3 with reference TRBV5-1 and TRBJ1-2 gives the whole variable domain KAGVTQTPRYLIKTRGQQVTLSCSPISGHRSVSWYQQTPGQGLQFLFEYFSETQRNKGNFPGRFSGRQFSNSRSEMNVSTLELGDSALYLCASSSYAGYYGYTFGSGTRLTVV.

This clonotype was picked up a small number of times. The rearrangement uses TRBV6-2 or TRBV6-3 and TRBJ2-4; 7 bases map to TRBD1. Matching the DNA end better, TRBJ2-1 makes the J call doubtful. The CDR3 consists of 14 residues. The germline CDR1 and CDR2 sequences are MNHEY and SVGEGT. As DNA, the CDR3 is TGTGCCAGCAGGGAGACAGGGAGCTCCTACGATCAGTTCTTC. Translating gives CASRETGSSYDQFF.

This clonotype was detected ten times or more. The V gene is TRBV6-5, the J gene TRBJ1-6; the match to TRBD1 covers 7 bases. The ends lost 4 bases at V and 7 bases at J; junction bases unmatched: 10. Germline CDR1 and CDR2: MNHEY and SVGAGI. This CDR3 spans 16 amino acids. The CDR3 here is CASSSMTGTTNSPLHF. The CDR3 DNA is TGTGCCAGCAGTTCAATGACAGGGACCACCAATTCACCCCTCCACTTT.

Note on this clonotype: A much larger clone is a single base away; this may be a read error. V and J are TRBV19 and TRBJ2-7; D gene uncertain. The CDR3 consists of 12 residues. The V gene's germline CDR1 is LNHDA and CDR2 SQIVND (reference sequence). The V end was cut by 7 bases, the J end by 2 bases, with 9 bases between. The CDR3 DNA is TGTGCCAGTACCGACCGCCCCTACGAGCAGTACGTC. This encodes CASTDRPYEQYV.